This T cell receptor beta chain was obtained from a study of blood T cell repertoires in COVID-19 (dated by TCRdb to about 2020). At the level of the whole study: Samples from collaborators originated in the United States, Italy and Spain and spanned both the acute and convalescent phases of COVID-19. The material from the prospective study consisted of cDNA or gDNA derived from T cells, B-cell-depleted T cells, or PBMCs. Deeply sampled blood TCRbeta repertoires from subjects exposed to, actively infected with, or recovered from COVID-19 were included in the dataset. The repertoires were made available in a free public database intended to serve as a resource for research on the immune response to SARS-CoV-2. The samples were drawn from the first 160 participants of the ongoing ImmuneRACE study and from about 1,200 subjects provided by 6 global collaborators. Sample metadata almost always included a de-identified subject ID, COVID-19 status, age in years and sex. HLA class I and class II types, where available, came from metadata supplied by the sample provider rather than from assay-based typing.

Results and caveats for the whole study, not just this receptor: The quantity of clinical and demographic metadata differed by source and by participant and was supplied without curation.

This clone came up once. Its antigen specificity is not known. Base qualities are missing; no much larger clone stands one base away. TCRbeta CDR3 regions were amplified from genomic DNA by means of the immunoSEQ Assay, a bias-controlled multiplex PCR. The published analysis was carried out like this. Within the assay, amplification of reference gene primers was used to estimate how many nucleated cells each sample contained. To quantify the absolute abundance of each unique TCRbeta CDR3 rearrangement, sequence reads were collapsed and filtered. For each sample, productive Simpson clonality was calculated as the square root of Simpson's diversity index over productive rearrangements. TCRdb took this table from immuneACCESS and kept in-frame rearrangements with V and J called. Such tables lack part of the clones; where checked against another copy, unresolved V genes explain under half of the gap, and the rest is unexplained. V and J calls and clone size are those listed in that table; D and trimming were worked out from the DNA. The sample records approximately 230,000 clones, around 90% of which are singletons. Around 6% of the sample lies in the top ten.

The junction shows trimming of 6 bases on V and 2 bases on J, and the gene matches do not reach 3 bases of it. In the germline V gene, CDR1 corresponds to ENHRY and CDR2 to SYGVKD. The CDR3 numbers 14 residues from cysteine through phenylalanine. Only the CDR3 region is kept as DNA, spanning 42 bases read in frame from base 1. In the prospective study, participants were roughly 18 to 100 years old, resided in around 25 geographic areas of the United States, and were enrolled through a virtual design. In the prospective study, participants were assigned to cohorts based on the clinical history participants reported in a screening survey and a study questionnaire. Each participant in the prospective study had whole blood, serum and a nasopharyngeal or oropharyngeal swab collected by mobile phlebotomists. Participants in the prospective study had the option to provide additional blood draws and questionnaires over a roughly 2-month period. Prospective study blood samples were shipped either frozen or at room temperature before DNA extraction.

Sequenced material: PBMCs or T cells enriched from blood (not recorded which). The chain is made from TRBV10-3 and TRBJ2-5, and 10 junction bases match TRBD2. The clonotype originates from a woman aged 25 to 39 with acute COVID-19. The CDR3: CAISQTSGQETQYF. The base sequence is TGTGCCATCAGCCAGACTAGCGGGCAAGAGACCCAGTACTTC.